The entry below gives a single TCR beta chain sequence along with its context. Its antigen is not identified. A multiplex PCR was run with 60 Vbeta primers and 13 Jbeta primers. The data were produced by immunoSEQ multiplex PCR, yet TCRdb's version contains in-frame clones alone and is incomplete. Here the sample spans 160,000 or so clones, approximately 80% being singletons. The data belong to a study of cytomegalovirus exposure and HLA in healthy donors. General observations from the study: It was in a later analysis that TCR association rates were seen to vary by HLA locus, highest for DRB1 and lowest for HLA-C. A cluster of highly shared sequence variants was likely a sequencing artifact.

CDR3 length equals 14 residues. Germline V gene lookup returns CDR1 MNHEY and CDR2 SVGAGI. With 0 bases removed from V and 7 bases from J, the gap between germline ends came to 12 bases. The origin of this receptor is a young woman in good health and CMV-seronegative. The rearrangement joins TRBV6-5 to TRBJ1-2, with D possibly being TRBD1 (6 bases). Sequencing was performed on PBMCs. CDR3 nucleotides: TGTGCCAGCAGTTACTCGGACAGTATCGGTGGCTACACCTTC. Translating gives CASSYSDSIGGYTF.